Presented here are 20 T cell receptor beta chains from one specimen sequenced in a study of blood T cell repertoires in COVID-19. The protocol was immunoSEQ multiplex PCR, while the TCRdb copy is restricted to in-frame clones and leaves out a portion. The repertoire holds some 110,000 clones, more than 80% seen once, with roughly 3.2% in the top ten. The material sequenced was peripheral blood. The receptors derive from a woman aged 80 or over with COVID-19, enrolled during active disease.

V gene TRBV19 combines with J gene TRBJ2-3; the match to TRBD1 covers 7 bases. Germline trimming cut 6 bases from V and 0 bases from J; bases unmatched to any gene: 6. Germline loops: CDR1 LNHDA, CDR2 SQIVND (reference sequence). The CDR3 length is 15 residues. The CDR3 nucleotides are TGTGCCAGTAGCTTAGGGGACAGCAGCACAGATACGCAGTATTTT. It yields the protein CASSLGDSSTDTQYF.

The chain carries TRBV10-3 and TRBJ2-1, with 11 positions matching TRBD2. Germline V lookup: CDR1 ENHRY, CDR2 SYGVKD. V shed 2 bases, J shed 6 bases, and the junction held 6 bases outside the gene matches. There are 16 residues in the CDR3. CDR3 residues: CAISETSGSFSNEQFF. CDR3 in DNA: TGTGCCATCAGTGAGACTAGCGGGAGTTTTAGCAATGAGCAGTTCTTC.

V usage is TRBV28 and J usage is TRBJ1-2; the D is unclear. The V gene lost 8 bases and the J gene lost 1 base, with 14 bases spanning the gap. Looked up from germline, CDR1 is MDHEN and CDR2 is SYDVKM. The CDR3 is made up of 14 amino acids. The CDR3 DNA reads as TGTGCCAGCGCGGAAGACCGGGGTAACTATGGCTACACCTTC. Translated, it gives CASAEDRGNYGYTF.

The chain is built from TRBV7-8 and TRBJ2-5; the D gene is possibly TRBD2 (6 bases). V lost 1 base and J 3 bases, leaving 6 bases between the germline ends. CDR3 length: 13 amino acids. The germline V gene has CDR1 SGHVS and CDR2 FQNEAQ. In DNA, the CDR3 is TGTGCCAGCAGCTTAGGGACTAAAGAGACCCAGTACTTC. Amino acids: CASSLGTKETQYF.

This clone was seen a few times. This chain uses TRBV2 with TRBJ2-1; possibly TRBD2 for D (6 bases). The CDR3 consists of 15 residues. In germline, CDR1 is SNHLY, CDR2 FYNNEI. The germline V and J ends were trimmed by 5 bases and 6 bases, with 17 bases remaining between them. The CDR3 loop reads CASSTRPGVRNEQFF. In nucleotides, the CDR3 is TGTGCCAGCAGTACCCGTCCGGGAGTACGCAATGAGCAGTTCTTC.

The CDR3 sequence: CASSGVYEQYF. Here the CDR3 DNA reads TGTGCCAGCTCAGGGGTTTACGAGCAGTACTTC. The V and J genes are TRBV2 and TRBJ2-7; tentatively, D is TRBD1 (6 bases). The CDR3 has 11 residues. V lost 8 bases and J 4 bases, leaving 9 bases between the germline ends. Looked up from germline, CDR1 is SNHLY and CDR2 is FYNNEI. Together with reference TRBV2 and TRBJ2-7, the CDR3 gives the full variable domain: EPEVTQTPSHQVTQMGQEVILRCVPISNHLYFYWYRQILGQKVEFLVSFYNNEISEKSEIFDDQFSVERPDGSNFTLKIRSTKLEDSAMYFCASSGVYEQYFGPGTRLTVT.

The chain is built from TRBV19 and TRBJ1-5; tentative D call: TRBD1 (6 bases). CDR3 size: 13 residues. Germline lookup yields CDR1 LNHDA and CDR2 SQIVND (reference sequence). The ends were cut back, 9 bases at V and 6 bases at J, with 15 bases in the middle. CDR3 nucleotides: TGTGCCAGGATGCAGGGGACGTGTCAGCCCCAGCATTTT. It yields the protein CARMQGTCQPQHF.

The chain combines TRBV6-5 with TRBJ2-5; TRBD2 matches 10 bases. V lost 6 bases, J lost 4 bases, and 2 bases stayed unmatched. Germline CDR1 and CDR2: MNHEY and SVGAGI. The CDR3 runs to 13 residues. CDR3 sequence reads: CASSLAGVETQYF. CDR3 bases: TGTGCCAGCAGCCTAGCGGGAGTAGAGACCCAGTACTTC.

V gene TRBV11-3 combines with J gene TRBJ1-1; perhaps TRBD1 as D (5 bases). There are 16 residues in the CDR3. Germline values: CDR1 SGHNT, CDR2 YENEEA. Between the trimmed V and J ends, which lost 5 bases and 0 bases, there was a span of 16 bases. The CDR3 here is CASSRAGGNMNTEAFF. The CDR3 DNA follows: TGTGCCAGCAGCCGCGCGGGGGGTAACATGAACACTGAAGCTTTCTTT.

V usage is TRBV9 and J usage is TRBJ1-3; D is unresolved. The V end was cut by 0 bases, the J end by 3 bases, with 19 bases between. Germline values: CDR1 SGDLS, CDR2 YYNGEE. The CDR3 consists of 18 residues. In nucleotides, the CDR3 is TGTGCCAGCAGCGTAGCCGTACAGAGTTCGGTGGGTGGAAACACCATATATTTT. This sequence encodes CASSVAVQSSVGGNTIYF.

The J gene is TRBJ2-7, the V gene TRBV7-9; 8 bases are shared with TRBD1. CDR3 length equals 15 residues. The trim removed 3 bases at V and 0 bases at J, leaving 4 bases unmatched. Germline V gives CDR1 SEHNR, CDR2 FQNEAQ (reference sequence). The CDR3 nucleotides are TGTGCCAGCAGCTTTACCGGACAGGGCTCCTACGAGCAGTACTTC. This encodes CASSFTGQGSYEQYF.

Comment on this clone: Other nucleotide sequences in the sample specify the same CDR3. The rearrangement joins TRBV7-8 to TRBJ2-2, with 10 positions matching TRBD2. CDR3 length equals 15 residues. The germline CDR1 and CDR2 sequences are SGHVS and FQNEAQ. The trim removed 4 bases at V and 4 bases at J, leaving 3 bases unmatched. CDR3 amino acids: CASSSRTSGTGELFF. CDR3 sequence (DNA): TGTGCCAGCAGCTCCAGGACTAGCGGCACCGGGGAGCTGTTTTTT.

This rearrangement joins TRBV10-2 to TRBJ2-7; 7 bases are a match to TRBD2. Germline loops: CDR1 WSHSY, CDR2 SAAADI. Germline trimming cut 2 bases from V and 6 bases from J; bases unmatched to any gene: 4. This CDR3 is built from 13 residues. The CDR3 coding sequence is TGCGCCAGCAGTGAGCAGTCGGGGGGCGAGCAGTACTTC. Translating gives CASSEQSGGEQYF.

This clone was seen once. CDR3 coding DNA: TGTGCCAGCATCAAAATGGGCAGGGAGGGGGCTGAAGCTTTCTTT. Translated, it gives CASIKMGREGAEAFF. The J gene is TRBJ1-1, the V gene TRBV28; TRBD1 is a possible D gene (6 bases). Germline V gene sequence: CDR1 MDHEN, CDR2 SYDVKM. This CDR3 comprises 15 residues. Trimming removed 7 bases from V and 6 bases from J, with 21 bases in between.

The chain has TRBV24-1 and TRBJ2-3; TRBD2 aligns across 10 bases. The CDR3 is made up of 16 amino acids. Germline assignment: CDR1 KGHDR and CDR2 SFDVKD. V was clipped by 4 bases and J by 3 bases; unmatched bases: 6. The CDR3 DNA reads TGTGCCACCAGTGACACCAGCGGGAGGGGAACAGATACGCAGTATTTT. Translation: CATSDTSGRGTDTQYF.

This CDR3 reads CASSPGGLGRYNEQFF. The CDR3 coding sequence is TGCGCCAGCAGCCCCGGGGGACTGGGCCGCTACAATGAGCAGTTCTTC. The genes are TRBV4-3 and TRBJ2-1; TRBD2 is a possible D gene (6 bases). Germline V gives CDR1 LGHNA, CDR2 YSLEER. Trimming stripped 4 bases from V and 3 bases from J, with 16 bases between. CDR3 length equals 16 residues.

This clone was detected many times. This chain uses TRBV6-4 with TRBJ2-1, with TRBD2 matching 7 bases. The junction had 5 bases not matched to a gene; V was cut back by 4 bases and J by 2 bases. The CDR3 extends over 15 amino acids. Germline CDR1 is MRHNA and CDR2 is SNTAGT. The CDR3, as DNA: TGTGCCAGCAGTGCTCAAGCGGGAACCTACAATGAGCAGTTCTTC. Translating it yields CASSAQAGTYNEQFF.

This chain joins TRBV28 and TRBJ1-6; the D is unclear. The germline V gene encodes CDR1 MDHEN and CDR2 SYDVKM. V was cut by 3 bases and J by 4 bases, with 10 bases left in between. The CDR3 sequence is 15 residues long. CDR3 in DNA: TGTGCCAGCAGTTTCTATGGTAGTTATAATTCACCCCTCCACTTT. It specifies CASSFYGSYNSPLHF.

In nucleotides, the CDR3 is TGTGCCAGTAGTATTACAGGCCCCTACGAGCAGTACTTC. This codes for CASSITGPYEQYF. V and J are TRBV19 and TRBJ2-7, with D tentatively TRBD1 (5 bases). Trimming pared 3 bases from V and 2 bases from J, leaving 8 bases between. The CDR3 loop spans 13 amino acids. Germline V gene sequence: CDR1 LNHDA, CDR2 SQIVND (reference sequence).

This chain joins TRBV9 and TRBJ2-1, with 8 bases fitting TRBD1. Germline V gene sequence: CDR1 SGDLS, CDR2 YYNGEE. V shed 0 bases, J shed 8 bases, and the junction held 4 bases outside the gene matches. The CDR3 runs 14 residues. DNA for the CDR3: TGTGCCAGCAGCGTAGGACAGGGGAGACATGAGCAGTTCTTC. This sequence encodes CASSVGQGRHEQFF.